This T cell receptor beta chain appears in the sequencing data of a study of T cell repertoires in cytomegalovirus infection. Study information: An indication of both CMV infection and matching HLA type came from public TCR beta signatures.

TCRdb fed the reads into MiXCR, producing one record per CDR3 protein. The sample holds 700,000 to 850,000 distinct CDR3 sequences; around a third are singletons and the top ten take under 15%. Turning to this clonotype: Antigen unknown.

In germline, CDR1 is LNHDA, CDR2 SQIVND (reference sequence). CDR3 length equals 12 residues. V was clipped by 5 bases and J by 4 bases, with 8 bases between them. The receptor's source is a human donor in good health (CMV status not recorded). Some clones in this sample may be carry-over from other donors' samples. The source was cultured CD8+ T cells from PBMCs, collected from culture after CMV antigen stimulation. The V call is TRBV19, the J call TRBJ1-2, with no clear D. The CDR3 loop reads CASSHRTYGYTF. The CDR3 bases are TGTGCCAGTAGTCATAGAACCTATGGCTACACCTTC.